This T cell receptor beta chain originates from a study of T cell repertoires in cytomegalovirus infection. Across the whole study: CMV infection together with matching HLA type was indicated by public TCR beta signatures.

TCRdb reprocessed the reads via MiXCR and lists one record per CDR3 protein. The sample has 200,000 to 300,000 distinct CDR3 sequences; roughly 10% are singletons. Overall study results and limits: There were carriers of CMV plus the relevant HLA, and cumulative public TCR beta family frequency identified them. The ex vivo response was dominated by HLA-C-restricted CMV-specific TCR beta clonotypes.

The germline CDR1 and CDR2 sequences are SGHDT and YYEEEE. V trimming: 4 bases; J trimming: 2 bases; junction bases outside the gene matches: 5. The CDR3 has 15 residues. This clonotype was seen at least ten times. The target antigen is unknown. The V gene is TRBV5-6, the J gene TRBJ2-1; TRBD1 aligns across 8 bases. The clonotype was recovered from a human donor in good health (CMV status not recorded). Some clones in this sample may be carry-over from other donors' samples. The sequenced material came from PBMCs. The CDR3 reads CASSRTGGTYNEQFF. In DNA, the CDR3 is TGTGCCAGCAGCCGAACAGGGGGGACCTACAATGAGCAGTTCTTC.